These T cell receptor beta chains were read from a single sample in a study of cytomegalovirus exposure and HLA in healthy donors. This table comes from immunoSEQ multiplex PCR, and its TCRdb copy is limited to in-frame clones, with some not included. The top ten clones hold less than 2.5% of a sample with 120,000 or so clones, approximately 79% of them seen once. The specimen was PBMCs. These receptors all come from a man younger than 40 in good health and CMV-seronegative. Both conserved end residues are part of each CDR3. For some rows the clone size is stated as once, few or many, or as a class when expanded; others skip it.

cdr3_aa: CASRRTGAYEQYF
v_call: TRBV25-1
clone_size: .
j_call: TRBJ2-7

cdr3_aa: CASSLGEGTAEQYF
v_call: TRBV13
clone_size: .
j_call: TRBJ2-7

cdr3_aa: CASSPAGGSYNEQFF
v_call: TRBV9
clone_size: .
j_call: TRBJ2-1

cdr3_aa: CASSLAPRHAEFSPLHF
v_call: TRBV7-9
clone_size: .
j_call: TRBJ1-6

cdr3_aa: CASSLGLAGGPADTQYF
v_call: TRBV5-4
clone_size: .
j_call: TRBJ2-3

cdr3_aa: CASSMGSGGEETQYF
v_call: TRBV19
clone_size: .
j_call: TRBJ2-5

cdr3_aa: CASSYAEGYEQYF
v_call: TRBV6-5
clone_size: .
j_call: TRBJ2-7

cdr3_aa: CASTLDNYNEQFF
v_call: TRBV28
clone_size: once
j_call: TRBJ2-1

cdr3_aa: CASSIPGLAGETQYF
v_call: TRBV19
clone_size: .
j_call: TRBJ2-5

cdr3_aa: CASSHPAGSSYNEQFF
v_call: TRBV5-1
clone_size: .
j_call: TRBJ2-1

cdr3_aa: CAISDITMGLDEQYF
v_call: TRBV10-3
clone_size: once
j_call: TRBJ2-7

cdr3_aa: CATSGQGRRGYTF
v_call: TRBV28
clone_size: .
j_call: TRBJ1-2

cdr3_aa: CASSPLGGWTHHYF
v_call: TRBV7-2
clone_size: .
j_call: TRBJ2-5

cdr3_aa: CASSLDPLDSGANGLTF
v_call: TRBV5-1
clone_size: .
j_call: TRBJ2-6

cdr3_aa: CASSPSGLGGEKLFF
v_call: TRBV19
clone_size: .
j_call: TRBJ1-4

cdr3_aa: CASSFWGLSGELFF
v_call: TRBV5-4
clone_size: .
j_call: TRBJ2-2

cdr3_aa: CASSLDGEVDTEAFF
v_call: TRBV7-9
clone_size: .
j_call: TRBJ1-1

cdr3_aa: CASSTDVAGSSEQFF
v_call: TRBV6-4
clone_size: few
j_call: TRBJ2-1

cdr3_aa: CASSLWWEPLTEAFF
v_call: TRBV28
clone_size: once
j_call: TRBJ1-1

cdr3_aa: CASRDRLSNTEAFF
v_call: TRBV2
clone_size: .
j_call: TRBJ1-1

cdr3_aa: CASSQGQTTYEQYF
v_call: TRBV4-3
clone_size: few
j_call: TRBJ2-7

cdr3_aa: CATPGTSGETQYF
v_call: TRBV7-6
clone_size: .
j_call: TRBJ2-5

cdr3_aa: CAIMTVNSYEQYF
v_call: TRBV10-3
clone_size: .
j_call: TRBJ2-7

cdr3_aa: CASSQDLPGPMNTEAFF
v_call: TRBV4-3
clone_size: .
j_call: TRBJ1-1

cdr3_aa: CASSVDSGRIPQHF
v_call: TRBV2
clone_size: .
j_call: TRBJ1-5

cdr3_aa: CASSYSGTGGNEQFF
v_call: TRBV6-5
clone_size: .
j_call: TRBJ2-1

cdr3_aa: CASSLGARGDYNEQFF
v_call: TRBV5-1
clone_size: .
j_call: TRBJ2-1

cdr3_aa: CASSEALGTGKTGELFF
v_call: TRBV2
clone_size: once
j_call: TRBJ2-2

cdr3_aa: CASTALSNRVGEKLFF
v_call: TRBV2
clone_size: few
j_call: TRBJ1-4

cdr3_aa: CASSGGQGTNTEAFF
v_call: TRBV9
clone_size: .
j_call: TRBJ1-1

cdr3_aa: CASSSDGQAGGEQFF
v_call: TRBV5-1
clone_size: .
j_call: TRBJ2-1

cdr3_aa: CASSLEPLGRAPSIYGYTF
v_call: TRBV7-6
clone_size: .
j_call: TRBJ1-2

cdr3_aa: CASRPGTPAQGSGNTIYF
v_call: TRBV21-1
clone_size: .
j_call: TRBJ1-3

cdr3_aa: CASSLAGTFYGYTF
v_call: TRBV5-1
clone_size: .
j_call: TRBJ1-2

cdr3_aa: CASSPRREAGEKLFF
v_call: TRBV7-9
clone_size: few
j_call: TRBJ1-4

cdr3_aa: CASSYGGQGVEAFF
v_call: TRBV6-5
clone_size: .
j_call: TRBJ1-1

cdr3_aa: CATRDSSYGYTF
v_call: TRBV5-1
clone_size: few
j_call: TRBJ1-2

cdr3_aa: CASSPVARGSDTQYF
v_call: TRBV11-2
clone_size: few
j_call: TRBJ2-3

cdr3_aa: CASSPELSTDTQYF
v_call: TRBV5-1
clone_size: .
j_call: TRBJ2-3

cdr3_aa: CASTVGGLEQETQYF
v_call: TRBV28
clone_size: .
j_call: TRBJ2-5

cdr3_aa: CASRAGGETQYF
v_call: TRBV10-1
clone_size: .
j_call: TRBJ2-5

cdr3_aa: CASSLGGNYTF
v_call: TRBV7-9
clone_size: .
j_call: TRBJ1-2

cdr3_aa: CASRSPGQGNEKLFF
v_call: TRBV27
clone_size: .
j_call: TRBJ1-4

cdr3_aa: CASSLGTVLDTQYF
v_call: TRBV13
clone_size: few
j_call: TRBJ2-3

cdr3_aa: CASRLQALLHNEQFF
v_call: TRBV6-5
clone_size: .
j_call: TRBJ2-1

cdr3_aa: CASSEEALSGLAPPF
v_call: TRBV2
clone_size: .
j_call: TRBJ2-4

cdr3_aa: CASSPWTALNTEAFF
v_call: TRBV18
clone_size: .
j_call: TRBJ1-1

cdr3_aa: CASSSAPRDITGELFF
v_call: TRBV5-6
clone_size: .
j_call: TRBJ2-2

cdr3_aa: CASTETGLNEKLFF
v_call: TRBV28
clone_size: .
j_call: TRBJ1-4

cdr3_aa: CASSSGTASNQPQHF
v_call: TRBV7-8
clone_size: .
j_call: TRBJ1-5

cdr3_aa: CASRRAGVILGDTQYF
v_call: TRBV2
clone_size: .
j_call: TRBJ2-3

cdr3_aa: CSVLPGRGEYEQYF
v_call: TRBV29-1
clone_size: few
j_call: TRBJ2-7

cdr3_aa: CASSSTGGATYEQYF
v_call: TRBV7-7
clone_size: .
j_call: TRBJ2-7

cdr3_aa: CSVEDSRGGFNEQFF
v_call: TRBV29-1
clone_size: .
j_call: TRBJ2-1

cdr3_aa: CASSYPAGDPTYEQYF
v_call: TRBV6-5
clone_size: .
j_call: TRBJ2-7